The source of this T cell receptor (beta chain) is a study of shared clonotypes between healthy human individuals. For the study at large: Each donor had three CD4 naive, three CD4 memory, two CD8 naive and one CD8 memory plate. Whole-study results and caveats: Non-shared clonotypes showed lower generation probabilities than clonotypes common to all four donors. It was expected that sequencing depth would affect clonotype sharing among donors. Clonotype sharing across several donors was observed for about 5.5% of naive CD4 clonotypes.

Data came from immunoSEQ multiplex PCR; TCRdb stores just in-frame clones and leaves some out. Among 850,000 to 1,100,000 clones listed, about 80% were seen once. The trim removed 2 bases at V and 6 bases at J, leaving 5 bases unmatched. The length of the CDR3 is 15 residues. CDR1 is SGHKS, CDR2 YYEKEE, per germline (reference sequence). Concerning this clone itself: As yet, its antigen is unknown.

This chain links TRBV5-5 with TRBJ2-7, with 13 bases identical to TRBD2. Material: memory CD4+ T cells from PBMCs. The sample's subset: CD45RA-negative fraction. The receptor was isolated from a young man in good health. Some clones in this sample may be carry-over from other donors' samples. The CDR3 reads CASSFEGLAGFEQYF. The CDR3 DNA is TGTGCCAGCAGCTTCGAGGGACTAGCGGGATTCGAGCAGTACTTC.